This T cell receptor (beta chain) was identified in a study of cytomegalovirus exposure and HLA in healthy donors. Study outcomes and limitations: A later analysis linked some 17,000 TCR beta sequences to HLA alleles at 0.05 false discovery rate. Prediction of most subjects' HLA-A and HLA-B alleles by TCR beta sequences was reportedly accurate. Among TCR beta chains of equal frequency, HLA-associated ones were more clonally expanded in a later analysis.

Donors consisted of healthy bone marrow donors. The PCR made use of 60 Vbeta and 13 Jbeta primers. Clones were sequenced by immunoSEQ multiplex PCR, and TCRdb holds only the in-frame ones, with some missing. This table holds 70,000 to 95,000 clones, 80% found once. About this clone itself: What it binds is unknown.

V was trimmed by 7 bases and J by 1 base, leaving 14 bases between them. The CDR3 runs to 15 residues. Germline CDR1 reads LNHDA; CDR2 reads SQIVND (reference sequence). The sequence was collected from a man aged 18 to 30 in good health and CMV-seronegative. This chain uses TRBV19 with TRBJ1-5, with a weak D call TRBD1 (6 bases). The source material was PBMCs. The CDR3 DNA is TGTGCCAGTATTAAAGGGACACTCAGCAATCAGCCCCAGCATTTT. This codes for CASIKGTLSNQPQHF.